The present T cell receptor (beta chain) was sequenced within a study of T cells in Graves' hyperthyroidism and ophthalmopathy. Study overall: Peripheral blood was taken when the disease was first diagnosed, before any treatment began.

RNA transcripts provided the source from which TCR beta CDR3 regions were amplified. Researchers ran a first-round RT-PCR on the TCR CDR3 using the HTBI primer set. Each CDR3 protein gets one entry after TCRdb re-called the multiplex PCR reads with MiXCR. The sample includes approximately 870,000 distinct CDR3 sequences, more than 30% of them seen just once. The CDR3 has 16 residues. In germline, CDR1 is SGHTA, CDR2 FQGTGA. As regards this clonotype: Compared with germline, one end of the junction differs, possibly owing to a read error.

This TCR came from a young man with Graves' hyperthyroidism. Sequencing was done on a sample of blood. This rearrangement joins TRBV7-3 to TRBJ2-7; no firm D call. As DNA, the CDR3 is TGCGCCAGCAGCCAAGTTTATTCCACAAAGGCCTACGAGCAGTACTTC. Its protein product is CASSQVYSTKAYEQYF.